This T cell receptor (beta chain) was captured by sequencing in a study of T cells after yellow fever vaccination. The study's findings and limits: Most primary-vaccination clones reappeared after the booster (approximately 95% CD4, roughly 88% CD8).

The trim removed 5 bases at V and 6 bases at J, leaving 15 bases unmatched. CDR1 SEHNR and CDR2 FQNEAQ come from the germline V gene (reference sequence). This CDR3 has 16 amino acids. MiXCR was run by TCRdb on the 5' RACE reads, yielding one entry per CDR3 protein. The sample has about 130,000 distinct CDR3 sequences; more than 7.5% are singletons. The sample holds many counts of this clonotype. What it recognizes is unknown. The V gene is TRBV7-9, the J gene TRBJ2-7; 8 nucleotides line up with TRBD1. Sample: CD8+ T cells sorted from PBMCs, taken on the day of the yellow fever booster vaccination. The TCR sequence derives from a man between 18 and 35 years old who received the YFV17D yellow fever vaccine. CDR3 sequence: CASSHPLDRGGFEQYF. CDR3 nucleotide sequence: TGTGCCAGCAGCCACCCCCTCGACAGGGGAGGCTTCGAGCAGTACTTC.